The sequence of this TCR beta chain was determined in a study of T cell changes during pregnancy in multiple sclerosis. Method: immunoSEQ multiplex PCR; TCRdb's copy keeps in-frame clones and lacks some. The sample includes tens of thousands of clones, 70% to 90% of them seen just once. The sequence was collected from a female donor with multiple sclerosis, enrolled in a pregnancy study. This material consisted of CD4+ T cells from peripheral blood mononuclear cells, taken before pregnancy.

The CDR3, as DNA: TGTGCCAGTAGTATAGCCAGGGCCTACGAGCAGTACTTC. Its protein is CASSIARAYEQYF. The chain combines TRBV19 with TRBJ2-7; D is perhaps TRBD1 (5 bases). The ends were cut back, 1 base at V and 2 bases at J, with 6 bases in the middle. This CDR3 has 13 residues. Germline V gene data show CDR1 as LNHDA and CDR2 as SQIVND (reference sequence).